The rows below give T cell receptor beta chains drawn from one sample of a study of response to subunit inactivated influenza vaccine. TCRdb re-called the RT-PCR reads through MiXCR, storing one row per CDR3 protein. This table has roughly 650,000 distinct CDR3 sequences, 15% to 19% appearing once. The input for sequencing was PBMCs from blood, taken 11 to 12 days after vaccination. The receptor source for this set is a man between 45 and 60 years old who received an inactivated influenza vaccine. Each CDR3 is given with its conserved first and last residue. Each record gives: J gene, V gene, D gene, clone size, CDR3 DNA, CDR3 protein. The D gene is left open where the match is weak. Only part of the rows carry a size: once, few, many, or a class if the clone is expanded.

J gene: TRBJ1-4; V gene: TRBV4-1; D gene: TRBD1; clone size: few; CDR3 DNA: TGCGCCAGCAGCCAGGCTCCCGGGACAGTTAATGAAAAACTGTTTTTT; CDR3 protein: CASSQAPGTVNEKLFF
J gene: TRBJ1-2; V gene: TRBV30; D gene: TRBD1; clone size: NA; CDR3 DNA: TGTGCCTGGAGTTTGACAGGGGGTGACGAATGCTACACCTTC; CDR3 protein: CAWSLTGGDECYTF
J gene: TRBJ1-5; V gene: TRBV2; D gene: TRBD1; clone size: many; CDR3 DNA: TGTGCCAGCAGTGGGACAGGGGTGAATCAGCCCCAGCATTTT; CDR3 protein: CASSGTGVNQPQHF
J gene: TRBJ2-4; V gene: TRBV7-6; D gene: NA; clone size: NA; CDR3 DNA: TGTGCCAGCAGCTTAGAGACGCGAGGGGGGAAAAACATTCAGTACTTC; CDR3 protein: CASSLETRGGKNIQYF
J gene: TRBJ2-5; V gene: TRBV10-3; D gene: TRBD2; clone size: few; CDR3 DNA: TGTGCCATCAGAGAGAGCGGGGGGACGGAGTACTTC; CDR3 protein: CAIRESGGTEYF
J gene: TRBJ2-3; V gene: TRBV5-1; D gene: TRBD1; clone size: NA; CDR3 DNA: TGCGCCAGTTTCCGGGACAGGGGGCAGGATACGCAGTATTTT; CDR3 protein: CASFRDRGQDTQYF
J gene: TRBJ1-4; V gene: TRBV7-9; D gene: TRBD1; clone size: NA; CDR3 DNA: TGTGCCAGCAGAGACGGACAGGGAGGGAAACTGTTTTTT; CDR3 protein: CASRDGQGGKLFF
J gene: TRBJ2-3; V gene: TRBV7-2; D gene: TRBD1; clone size: NA; CDR3 DNA: TGTGCCAGCAGCTTATTGGGACAGGGGGCTGTAGATACGCAGTATTTT; CDR3 protein: CASSLLGQGAVDTQYF
J gene: TRBJ2-1; V gene: TRBV6-1; D gene: TRBD2; clone size: NA; CDR3 DNA: TGTGCCAGCAGTGGACTAGCGGGAGGGCCACATCTGTTCTTC; CDR3 protein: CASSGLAGGPHLFF
J gene: TRBJ1-6; V gene: TRBV7-8; D gene: NA; clone size: few; CDR3 DNA: TGTGCCAGCAGCTCCGACGAAAGTAATTCACCCCTCCACTTT; CDR3 protein: CASSSDESNSPLHF
J gene: TRBJ2-4; V gene: TRBV7-8; D gene: NA; clone size: many; CDR3 DNA: TGTGCCAGCAGCTTAGAGGACAGTCAAGCCAAAAACATTCAGTACTTC; CDR3 protein: CASSLEDSQAKNIQYF
J gene: TRBJ2-1; V gene: TRBV2; D gene: TRBD2; clone size: NA; CDR3 DNA: TGTACCATCTGTATTCGGCTTAGCGGGAGAGCGGATTCCTACAATGAGCAGTTCTTC; CDR3 protein: CTICIRLSGRADSYNEQFF
J gene: TRBJ2-5; V gene: TRBV5-4; D gene: NA; clone size: few; CDR3 DNA: TGTGCCAGCAGGGGTCCTATGGAGACCCAGTACTTC; CDR3 protein: CASRGPMETQYF
J gene: TRBJ2-3; V gene: TRBV12-3/TRBV12-4; D gene: TRBD2; clone size: NA; CDR3 DNA: TGTGCCAGCAGTTTCGGGGGGGCAGGGGATACGCAGTATTTT; CDR3 protein: CASSFGGAGDTQYF
J gene: TRBJ2-1; V gene: TRBV7-2; D gene: TRBD2; clone size: NA; CDR3 DNA: TGTGCCAGCAGCTTAGTGGCGGGGGGGGCCAATGAGCAGTTCTTC; CDR3 protein: CASSLVAGGANEQFF
J gene: TRBJ1-6; V gene: TRBV7-2; D gene: NA; clone size: NA; CDR3 DNA: TGTGCCAGCTTGGGGGGGCGCTCCTATAATTCACCCCTCCACTTT; CDR3 protein: CASLGGRSYNSPLHF
J gene: TRBJ2-3; V gene: TRBV2; D gene: NA; clone size: NA; CDR3 DNA: TGTGCCAGCAGGGACCGGGACCGGGGGATTACGCAGTATTTT; CDR3 protein: CASRDRDRGITQYF
J gene: TRBJ2-1; V gene: TRBV5-1; D gene: NA; clone size: few; CDR3 DNA: TGCGCCAGCAGCTATTCCGGACCCGGCTCCTACAATGAGCAGTTCTTC; CDR3 protein: CASSYSGPGSYNEQFF
J gene: TRBJ2-1; V gene: TRBV14; D gene: NA; clone size: few; CDR3 DNA: TGTGCCAGCAGCCAAGATCGAAGGCAGACAAGCTACAATGAGCAGTTCTTC; CDR3 protein: CASSQDRRQTSYNEQFF
J gene: TRBJ2-5; V gene: TRBV6-2/TRBV6-3; D gene: NA; clone size: NA; CDR3 DNA: TGTGCCAGCAGTCACCAGGGAGGCCGAGAGACCCAGTACTTC; CDR3 protein: CASSHQGGRETQYF
J gene: TRBJ2-2; V gene: TRBV5-5; D gene: TRBD2; clone size: NA; CDR3 DNA: TGCGCCAGCAGCTTGGATGGCGGGAGGAACACCGGGGAGCTGTTTTTT; CDR3 protein: CASSLDGGRNTGELFF
J gene: TRBJ1-2; V gene: TRBV15; D gene: NA; clone size: NA; CDR3 DNA: TGTGCCACCAGCAGAGGGCCGAGCTATGGCTACACCTTC; CDR3 protein: CATSRGPSYGYTF
J gene: TRBJ1-6; V gene: TRBV18; D gene: NA; clone size: NA; CDR3 DNA: TGTGCCAGCTCAATCTCCGTGGAATCACCCCTCCACTTT; CDR3 protein: CASSISVESPLHF
J gene: TRBJ1-2; V gene: TRBV24-1; D gene: NA; clone size: NA; CDR3 DNA: TGTGCCACCAGCGGGACCCAAACTAACTATGGCTACACCTTC; CDR3 protein: CATSGTQTNYGYTF
J gene: TRBJ1-6; V gene: TRBV6-1; D gene: TRBD1; clone size: NA; CDR3 DNA: TGTGCCAGCAGTGTCGACAGGGGACCGTCTCACTTT; CDR3 protein: CASSVDRGPSHF
J gene: TRBJ2-2; V gene: TRBV7-3; D gene: TRBD1; clone size: NA; CDR3 DNA: TGTGCCAGCAGCTTATTATCTCCAGGGGGCCGTAACACCGGGGAGCTGTTTTTT; CDR3 protein: CASSLLSPGGRNTGELFF
J gene: TRBJ2-5; V gene: TRBV10-3; D gene: NA; clone size: NA; CDR3 DNA: TGTGCCATCAGGCCCGGGACGGGTAACCCCCAAGAGACCCAGTACTTC; CDR3 protein: CAIRPGTGNPQETQYF
J gene: TRBJ2-2; V gene: TRBV5-1; D gene: TRBD1; clone size: few; CDR3 DNA: TGCGCCAGCAGCTTGGAAGGGACAGGGACCACCGGGGAGCTGTTTTTT; CDR3 protein: CASSLEGTGTTGELFF
J gene: TRBJ1-2; V gene: TRBV7-8; D gene: TRBD1; clone size: NA; CDR3 DNA: TGTGCCAGCAGCTCAAACTTAGGGGGCAGGGGTAACTATGGCTACACCTTC; CDR3 protein: CASSSNLGGRGNYGYTF
J gene: TRBJ2-1; V gene: TRBV11-1; D gene: TRBD2; clone size: NA; CDR3 DNA: TGTGCCAGCAGTACCATAGCGGGAGGTGTGGGTGAGCAGTTCTTC; CDR3 protein: CASSTIAGGVGEQFF
J gene: TRBJ2-1; V gene: TRBV18; D gene: TRBD2; clone size: few; CDR3 DNA: TGTGCCAGCTCAGGGCTAGCGGGGGGACGTCCTTACAATGAGCAGTTCTTC; CDR3 protein: CASSGLAGGRPYNEQFF
J gene: TRBJ2-6; V gene: TRBV12-3/TRBV12-4; D gene: TRBD1; clone size: NA; CDR3 DNA: TGTGCCAGCAGCGACAGGGTTGGGGCCAACGTCCTGACTTTC; CDR3 protein: CASSDRVGANVLTF
J gene: TRBJ2-7; V gene: TRBV5-1; D gene: NA; clone size: NA; CDR3 DNA: TGCGCCAGCAGCCCGACACAGGGCACCTACGAGCAGTACTTC; CDR3 protein: CASSPTQGTYEQYF
J gene: TRBJ2-1; V gene: TRBV15; D gene: TRBD2; clone size: NA; CDR3 DNA: TGTGCCACCAGCATTGGGACTAGCGGGGCGTTTGGGGGTGAGCAGTTCTTC; CDR3 protein: CATSIGTSGAFGGEQFF
J gene: TRBJ1-2; V gene: TRBV29-1; D gene: NA; clone size: NA; CDR3 DNA: TGCAGCGTTGAAGGCGATAGCGGCTACACCTTC; CDR3 protein: CSVEGDSGYTF
J gene: TRBJ1-6; V gene: TRBV20-1; D gene: TRBD1; clone size: few; CDR3 DNA: TGCAGTGCTAGAGAGAGGACAGGGCAGAATTCACCCCTCCACTTT; CDR3 protein: CSARERTGQNSPLHF
J gene: TRBJ2-7; V gene: TRBV5-1; D gene: TRBD2; clone size: NA; CDR3 DNA: TGCGCCAGCAGCCCCCCGGCTAGCGGGAGTGAGCAGTACTTC; CDR3 protein: CASSPPASGSEQYF
J gene: TRBJ2-1; V gene: TRBV15; D gene: NA; clone size: NA; CDR3 DNA: TGTGCTACCAGCAGTGAGCCCGGATCTCATGAGCAGTTCTTC; CDR3 protein: CATSSEPGSHEQFF
J gene: TRBJ2-7; V gene: TRBV12-3/TRBV12-4; D gene: NA; clone size: many; CDR3 DNA: TGTGCCAGCAGTTTAGGGGACCACGAGCAGTACTTC; CDR3 protein: CASSLGDHEQYF
J gene: TRBJ1-1; V gene: TRBV7-2; D gene: NA; clone size: NA; CDR3 DNA: TGTGCCAGCAGCCCCGGACGGGAGAGCACTGAAGCTTTCTTT; CDR3 protein: CASSPGRESTEAFF
J gene: TRBJ1-1; V gene: TRBV10-3; D gene: NA; clone size: many; CDR3 DNA: TGTGCCATCAACCCCTCGGGGGGAATGAGTGAAGCTTTCTTT; CDR3 protein: CAINPSGGMSEAFF
J gene: TRBJ2-7; V gene: TRBV7-2; D gene: TRBD1; clone size: NA; CDR3 DNA: TGTGCCAGCAGCCCCCAGACAGGGGGCGAGCAGTACTTC; CDR3 protein: CASSPQTGGEQYF